This is a list of T cell receptor beta chains from one sample in a study of cytomegalovirus exposure and HLA in healthy donors. Method: immunoSEQ multiplex PCR; TCRdb's copy keeps in-frame clones and lacks some. The sample shows about 180,000 clones, over 70% of them seen only once. Sequenced: PBMCs. All receptors come from a man between 18 and 29 years old in good health and CMV-seronegative. Each CDR3 is given with its conserved first and last residue. The D gene is left open where the match is weak. Expanded clones get a size class; other rows say once, few or many, or leave the size out.

v_call,d_call,cdr3_length,j_call,clone_size,cdr3_nt,cdr3_aa
TRBV4-3,TRBD1,16,TRBJ2-5,once,TGCGCCAGCAGCCCACGGACAGGGGGCAGGGAAGAGACCCAGTACTTC,CASSPRTGGREETQYF
TRBV7-9,-,13,TRBJ2-7,few,TGTGCCAGCAGCTTAGCGGAGCTCGCCGAGCAGTACTTC,CASSLAELAEQYF
TRBV7-3,TRBD2,13,TRBJ2-1,-,TGTGCCAGCAGCTTGACTAGCGACAATGAGCAGTTCTTC,CASSLTSDNEQFF
TRBV21-1,-,16,TRBJ2-7,-,TGTGCCAGCAGCAAAGGGTCGGATAGCGGGAGATACGAGCAGTACTTC,CASSKGSDSGRYEQYF
TRBV18,TRBD1,14,TRBJ1-3,few,TGTGCCAGCTCCCAGGGGGCTCCAGGAAACACCATATATTTT,CASSQGAPGNTIYF
TRBV5-6,-,15,TRBJ2-4,-,TGTGCCAGCAGCCCACCACAGGGCCTGACGAACATTCAGTACTTC,CASSPPQGLTNIQYF
TRBV6-5,-,16,TRBJ1-1,-,TGTGCCAGCAGTTACTCGTGGGCGGGGGCGGACACTGAAGCTTTCTTT,CASSYSWAGADTEAFF
TRBV18,-,14,TRBJ2-7,-,TGTGCCAGCTCCTCACAGGGTATGTCCTACGAGCAGTACTTC,CASSSQGMSYEQYF
TRBV5-1,-,14,TRBJ2-5,-,TGCGCCAGCAGCTTGAACGGGGCGGGGGAGACCCAGTACTTC,CASSLNGAGETQYF
TRBV4-3,TRBD1,17,TRBJ1-5,-,TGCGCCAGCAGCCAAGCTTTCCAGGGGGTGGGCAATCAGCCCCAGCATTTT,CASSQAFQGVGNQPQHF
TRBV5-1,-,15,TRBJ2-5,-,TGCGCCAGCAGCCACACCTGGACTTTGCAAGAGACCCAGTACTTC,CASSHTWTLQETQYF
TRBV6-5,TRBD1,12,TRBJ1-1,-,TGTGCCAGCAGTGGCGGGGACAGGGAAGCTTTCTTT,CASSGGDREAFF
TRBV5-1,TRBD1,17,TRBJ1-1,-,TGCGCCAGCAGCATGAGGGACAGGGCGACCCGGGACACTGAAGCTTTCTTT,CASSMRDRATRDTEAFF
TRBV18,TRBD1,15,TRBJ1-2,-,TGTGCCAGCTCACCGGGTGGGACAGGGAACTATGGCTACACCTTC,CASSPGGTGNYGYTF
TRBV4-3,TRBD2,17,TRBJ2-5,-,TGCGCCAGCAGCCAAGGGACTAGCGGGGGCCCTCAAGAGACCCAGTACTTC,CASSQGTSGGPQETQYF
TRBV5-1,TRBD2,16,TRBJ2-5,-,TGCGCCAGCAGCTTGGGGGCTAGCGGGAGCATAGAGACCCAGTACTTC,CASSLGASGSIETQYF
TRBV11-2,-,12,TRBJ2-1,-,TGTGCCAGCAGGGCTAGCAGGAATGAGCAGTTCTTC,CASRASRNEQFF
TRBV6-1,-,13,TRBJ2-3,-,TGTGCCAGCAGTGAGGGTTGGAGCCAGTACCAGTATTTT,CASSEGWSQYQYF
TRBV27,TRBD1,15,TRBJ1-1,once,TGTGCCAGCAGTCTCAACAGGGGATTGGGCACTGAAGCTTTCTTT,CASSLNRGLGTEAFF
TRBV6-5,TRBD1,14,TRBJ2-7,-,TGTGCCAGCAGTAAGACAGGGGGGTCCTACGAGCAGTACTTC,CASSKTGGSYEQYF
TRBV30,TRBD1,15,TRBJ2-2,few,TGTGCCTGGAGGGAGGACAGGGGTTGGACCGGGGAGCTGTTTTTT,CAWREDRGWTGELFF
TRBV5-4,TRBD2,18,TRBJ2-2,once,TGTGCCAGCAGACCGGGACTAGCGGGGGGGCCTGGCACCGGGGAGCTGTTTTTT,CASRPGLAGGPGTGELFF
TRBV6-6,TRBD1,14,TRBJ1-3,-,TGTGCCAGCAGTTACTCACAGGGGATAGACACCATATATTTT,CASSYSQGIDTIYF
TRBV6-5,-,14,TRBJ1-2,-,TGTGCCAGCAGTTCAACAGGGAAGGAGGTTGGCTACACCTTC,CASSSTGKEVGYTF
TRBV7-8,-,14,TRBJ2-7,-,TGTGCCAGCAGCTTAGGTAGTAGCTTCAACGAGCAGTACTTC,CASSLGSSFNEQYF
TRBV27,TRBD1,16,TRBJ2-5,-,TGTGCCAGCAGTACCCTCGGACAGGGGGGTGTGGAGACCCAGTACTTC,CASSTLGQGGVETQYF
TRBV15,-,16,TRBJ1-5,-,TGTGCCACCAGCAGAGATTGGGCAGGGGCTTATCAGCCCCAGCATTTT,CATSRDWAGAYQPQHF
TRBV18,TRBD1,13,TRBJ1-1,few,TGTGCCAGCCGGGACAGCCTAAACACTGAAGCTTTCTTT,CASRDSLNTEAFF
TRBV30,TRBD1,16,TRBJ2-7,-,TGTGCCTGGAGTGTAAGGGGACAGGCGAGCTCCTACGAGCAGTACTTC,CAWSVRGQASSYEQYF
TRBV30,-,13,TRBJ1-1,few,TGTGCCTGGAGTGGGGGGGGTTACACTGAAGCTTTCTTT,CAWSGGGYTEAFF
TRBV18,TRBD1,14,TRBJ2-5,-,TGTGCCAGCTCACCTGACAGGGTCCAAGAGACCCAGTACTTC,CASSPDRVQETQYF
TRBV5-4,TRBD1,15,TRBJ1-5,-,TGTGCCAGCAGCATAACAGGGGTAGGATATCAGCCCCAGCATTTT,CASSITGVGYQPQHF
TRBV18,TRBD2,18,TRBJ2-4,-,TGTGCCAGCTCACCATCCCCGACTAGCGGGAGTGCCAAAAACATTCAGTACTTC,CASSPSPTSGSAKNIQYF
TRBV10-3,TRBD1,14,TRBJ2-7,-,TGTGCCATCAGTGAGTCGGGACAGTCCTACGAGCAGTACTTC,CAISESGQSYEQYF
TRBV11-2,TRBD1,16,TRBJ2-7,-,TGTGCCAGCAGCCTCTACATTGGGACAGGACCCTACGAGCAGTACTTC,CASSLYIGTGPYEQYF
TRBV6-5,TRBD2,15,TRBJ2-1,-,TGTGCCAGCAGTTCCCGGGGGGGCCGTAACAATGAGCAGTTCTTC,CASSSRGGRNNEQFF
TRBV11-3,TRBD2,17,TRBJ2-1,-,TGTGCCAGCAGCTTAGAGCCGGGACTAGCGGCCTACAATGAGCAGTTCTTC,CASSLEPGLAAYNEQFF
TRBV27,TRBD2,16,TRBJ2-2,-,TGTGCCAGCAGCGGACTAGCGGGGGGGAACACCGGGGAGCTGTTTTTT,CASSGLAGGNTGELFF
TRBV20-1,-,11,TRBJ2-3,few,TGCAGTGCTAGATTCTCCGATACGCAGTATTTT,CSARFSDTQYF
TRBV11-3,-,16,TRBJ1-1,few,TGTGCCAGCAGCTTAGTGGAGTCCGTAATGAACACTGAAGCTTTCTTT,CASSLVESVMNTEAFF
TRBV2,-,13,TRBJ1-1,-,TGTGCCAGCAGTGGCACACTGAACACTGAAGCTTTCTTT,CASSGTLNTEAFF
TRBV7-3,-,13,TRBJ1-2,-,TGTGCCAGCAGCTTAGGCCGGGAACAAGGCTACACCTTC,CASSLGREQGYTF
TRBV2,-,11,TRBJ2-1,-,TGTGCCAGCAGTGCAGACAATGAGCAGTTCTTC,CASSADNEQFF
TRBV6-5,-,13,TRBJ2-7,-,TGTGCCAGCAGTGAGGGGCGGGACTACGAGCAGTACTTC,CASSEGRDYEQYF
TRBV4-2,-,18,TRBJ2-5,-,TGTGCCAGCAGCCGCAGGCTCGGCGGACAGTCCCCAGGGGAGACCCAGTACTTC,CASSRRLGGQSPGETQYF
TRBV7-3,TRBD1,15,TRBJ1-1,-,TGTGCCAGCAGTCCCGGGACAGGTTCGAACACTGAAGCTTTCTTT,CASSPGTGSNTEAFF
TRBV5-4,TRBD1,17,TRBJ1-2,-,TGTGCCAGCAGCTTCCCCCTACATAGAAGACAGGGGATCGGCTACACCTTC,CASSFPLHRRQGIGYTF
TRBV7-3,-,14,TRBJ2-3,-,TGTGCCAGCAGCTTAATTCGAGGTTCAGATACGCAGTATTTT,CASSLIRGSDTQYF
TRBV6-5,TRBD1,15,TRBJ1-3,-,TGTGCCAGCAGACAGCGCAGAGACAGGGGGCACACCATATATTTT,CASRQRRDRGHTIYF
TRBV5-1,-,15,TRBJ1-3,-,TGCGCCAGCAGCCCTGGACAGAACTCTGGAAACACCATATATTTT,CASSPGQNSGNTIYF
TRBV18,-,15,TRBJ1-5,-,TGTGCCAGCTCACCTCGACAAGATCGCAATCAGCCCCAGCATTTT,CASSPRQDRNQPQHF
TRBV7-2,-,14,TRBJ2-5,-,TGTGCCAGCAGCTTAGGCAGGGTGAGGGAGACCCAGTACTTC,CASSLGRVRETQYF
TRBV5-1,-,11,TRBJ2-5,-,TGCGCCAGCAGCCTCGGCAGGGCCCAGTACTTC,CASSLGRAQYF
TRBV5-1,-,14,TRBJ1-4,-,TGCGCCAGCTCCGAAATCCCGACAGGCGAAAAACTGTTTTTT,CASSEIPTGEKLFF
TRBV29-1,TRBD2,18,TRBJ2-2,-,TGCAGCAAATGGGGAAAAGAAGCGGGAAACACGAACACCGGGGAGCTGTTTTTT,CSKWGKEAGNTNTGELFF
TRBV2,-,14,TRBJ2-3,-,TGTGCCAGCAGTGAACAGGGAAACACAGATACGCAGTATTTT,CASSEQGNTDTQYF
TRBV11-2,-,15,TRBJ2-1,-,TGTGCCAGCAGCTTAAGTAACAGCCCCTACGGTGAGCAGTTCTTC,CASSLSNSPYGEQFF
TRBV28,-,15,TRBJ1-2,-,TGTGCCAGCAGTTCGTTGACATTTGTTAACTATGGCTACACCTTC,CASSSLTFVNYGYTF
TRBV21-1,-,15,TRBJ1-2,-,TGTGCCAGCAGCAGACAGGGGGCACGTAGCTATGGCTACACCTTC,CASSRQGARSYGYTF